A selection of T cell receptor beta chains follows, all from one sample in a study of glioma-infiltrating T cells after dendritic cell vaccination. Sequencing used immunoSEQ multiplex PCR; TCRdb keeps in-frame clones, though not all of them. The table lists fewer than 95,000 clones, 85% of them singletons. Specimen: blood, collected after dendritic cell vaccination. These receptors all stem from a human donor with glioblastoma. Each CDR3 is given with its conserved first and last residue. A D gene is named only where the DNA matches it firmly. Some rows have no size entry. The others give once, few or many, or a class for an expanded clone.

J	size	D	V	CDR3	DNA
TRBJ2-1	NA	TRBD1	TRBV7-9	CASSLAPGQGNNEQFF	TGTGCCAGCAGCTTAGCTCCGGGACAGGGAAACAATGAGCAGTTCTTC
TRBJ1-1	once	NA	TRBV5-4	CASSRGGPPAFF	TGTGCCAGCAGCCGGGGGGGGCCTCCGGCTTTCTTT
TRBJ2-7	NA	NA	TRBV27	CASSLRPTTDSEQYF	TGTGCCAGCAGTTTACGGCCGACTACGGACTCCGAGCAGTACTTC
TRBJ2-5	NA	NA	TRBV7-3	CASSFQGFGETQYF	TGTGCCAGCAGCTTTCAGGGTTTCGGGGAGACCCAGTACTTC
TRBJ2-7	NA	TRBD1	TRBV5-1	CASSGSGTGGDEQYF	TGCGCCAGCAGCGGATCCGGGACAGGGGGTGATGAGCAGTACTTC
TRBJ1-6	NA	NA	TRBV15	CATADRRNSPLHF	TGTGCCACCGCGGACAGAAGGAATTCACCCCTCCACTTT
TRBJ2-7	few	TRBD1	TRBV7-2	CASSSPTGGHYEQYF	TGTGCCAGCAGCTCACCGACAGGGGGGCACTACGAGCAGTACTTC
TRBJ2-5	once	NA	TRBV12-2	CASRLGVSGAWGIIFEETQYF	TGTGCAAGTCGCTTAGGGGTTAGCGGGGCCTGGGGCATAATATTCGAAGAGACCCAGTACTTC
TRBJ1-2	NA	TRBD1	TRBV30	CAWMLRDRGYGYTF	TGTGCCTGGATGCTCCGGGACAGGGGCTATGGCTACACCTTC
TRBJ2-1	NA	TRBD2	TRBV5-4	CASSLGGGLAGDEQFF	TGTGCCAGCAGCTTGGGGGGGGGACTAGCGGGAGATGAGCAGTTCTTC
TRBJ2-1	few	NA	TRBV9	CASSVGEYNEQFF	TGTGCCAGCAGCGTCGGGGAATACAATGAGCAGTTCTTC
TRBJ2-5	NA	NA	TRBV11-2	CASSLAPRLPQETQYF	TGTGCCAGCAGCTTAGCCCCTCGGTTACCCCAAGAGACCCAGTACTTC
TRBJ2-1	NA	NA	TRBV7-6	CASSHRQDYNEQFF	TGTGCCAGCAGCCACCGACAGGACTACAATGAGCAGTTCTTC
TRBJ2-7	NA	NA	TRBV5-4	CASSFYTRQPGEQYF	TGTGCCAGCAGCTTCTACACACGGCAGCCGGGCGAGCAGTACTTC
TRBJ1-4	NA	NA	TRBV11-3	CASTRVGNEKLFF	TGTGCCAGCACCAGGGTTGGTAATGAAAAACTGTTTTTT
TRBJ2-7	NA	TRBD1	TRBV2	CASSAAGGRYEQYF	TGTGCCAGCAGTGCGGCAGGGGGTAGATACGAGCAGTACTTC
TRBJ1-5	NA	NA	TRBV6-5	CASSYGQGFQPQHF	TGTGCCAGCAGCTATGGGCAGGGTTTTCAGCCCCAGCATTTT
TRBJ2-7	NA	NA	TRBV29-1	CSVDRANEQYF	TGCAGCGTTGACAGGGCCAACGAGCAGTACTTC
TRBJ2-5	NA	TRBD2	TRBV5-4	CASSYGLAGGPETQYF	TGTGCCAGCAGCTATGGACTAGCGGGAGGGCCCGAGACCCAGTACTTC
TRBJ2-3	once	NA	TRBV29-1	CSVERSRDWAGTDTQYF	TGCAGCGTTGAAAGGAGTCGGGACTGGGCGGGCACAGATACGCAGTATTTT
TRBJ2-3	NA	TRBD2	TRBV9	CASSVELAGGPRYTDTQYF	TGTGCCAGCAGCGTAGAACTAGCGGGGGGGCCGCGGTACACAGATACGCAGTATTTT
TRBJ1-2	NA	NA	TRBV7-6	CASSLGLGALGYTF	TGTGCCAGCAGCTTAGGACTGGGGGCGCTTGGCTACACCTTC